This entry features one T cell receptor (beta chain) sequence. Its antigen is not identified. Quantitative 5'-RACE with molecular barcodes generated TCR beta libraries. A single record per CDR3 protein comes from TCRdb applying MiXCR to the 5' RACE reads. This sample has about 330,000 distinct CDR3 sequences, with roughly 8% found just once. This record comes from a study of CD8 T cells in ankylosing spondylitis. Study-level findings and limits: There was a TCR beta motif, made of 7 to 9 highly homologous variants, that appeared characteristic of ankylosing spondylitis blood. Enrichment of disease-linked clones was reportedly significant in matched ankylosing spondylitis synovial fluid.

CDR3 length equals 15 residues. The V gene's germline CDR1 is LGHNA and CDR2 YNFKEQ. Trimming shortened V by 1 base and J by 4 bases, and 13 bases separated the two germline ends. V and J are TRBV4-2 and TRBJ1-1, with D perhaps matching TRBD1 (6 bases). The specimen was blood, either unsorted or a sorted T cell fraction (not recorded which). The origin of this receptor is a male donor with ankylosing spondylitis. CDR3 nucleotide sequence: TGTGCCAGCAGCCAAGGCGGGGGGGGGCTCACTGAAGCTTTCTTT. Protein sequence: CASSQGGGGLTEAFF.